This T cell receptor (beta chain) was profiled in a study of beta chain features in type 1 diabetes. Study conclusions and caveats: Healthy donors had naive, central memory and Treg TCRB repertoires that appeared less similar than those seen among patients.

This clone turned up a few times. Its antigen remains unknown. The sequenced template was cDNA made from the entire isolated RNA. Samples of naive, central memory and regulatory T cells yielded a mean of around 3.5 million reads. This table comes from immunoSEQ multiplex PCR, and its TCRdb copy is limited to in-frame clones, with some not included. The sample lists about 220,000 clones, roughly 10% occurring once. Germline V gives CDR1 SQVTM, CDR2 ANQGSEA. V was shortened by 6 bases and J by 5 bases, with 13 bases between the two germline ends. The CDR3 loop spans 13 amino acids. The chain joins TRBV29-1 to TRBJ1-4; the D gene is possibly TRBD1 (5 bases). Sample: central memory CD4+ T cells from blood. The clonotype was recovered from a man aged 18 to 29 in good health. The CDR3 sequence is CSVSGTGNEKLFF. CDR3 coding DNA: TGCAGCGTCTCCGGGACGGGGAATGAAAAACTGTTTTTT. Looking up the rest from reference TRBV29-1 and TRBJ1-4 gives the full variable domain: SAVISQKPSRDICQRGTSLTIQCQVDSQVTMMFWYRQQPGQSLTLIATANQGSEATYESGFVIDKFPISRPNLTFSTLTVSNMSPEDSSIYLCSVSGTGNEKLFFGSGTQLSVL.